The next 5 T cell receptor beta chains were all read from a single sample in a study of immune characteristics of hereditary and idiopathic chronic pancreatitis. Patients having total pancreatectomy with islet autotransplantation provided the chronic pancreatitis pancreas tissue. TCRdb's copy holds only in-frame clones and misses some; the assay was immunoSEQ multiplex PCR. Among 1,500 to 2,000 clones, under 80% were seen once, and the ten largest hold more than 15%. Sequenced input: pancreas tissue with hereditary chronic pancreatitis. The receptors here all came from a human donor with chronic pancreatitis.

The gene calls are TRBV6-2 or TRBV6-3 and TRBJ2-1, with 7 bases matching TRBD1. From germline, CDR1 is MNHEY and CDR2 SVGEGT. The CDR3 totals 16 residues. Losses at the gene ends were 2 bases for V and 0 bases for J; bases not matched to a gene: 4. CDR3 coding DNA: TGTGCCAGCAGTTACAGGGACAGTAGCTCCTACAATGAGCAGTTCTTC. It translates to CASSYRDSSSYNEQFF.

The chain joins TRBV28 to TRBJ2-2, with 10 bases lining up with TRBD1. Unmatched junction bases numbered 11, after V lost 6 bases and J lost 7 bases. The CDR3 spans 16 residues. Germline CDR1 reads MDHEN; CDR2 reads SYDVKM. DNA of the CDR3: TGTGCCAGCAGGCTATCGACAGGGGGCGCCGGCGGGGAGCTGTTTTTT. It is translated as CASRLSTGGAGGELFF. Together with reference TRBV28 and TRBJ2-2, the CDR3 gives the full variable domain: DVKVTQSSRYLVKRTGEKVFLECVQDMDHENMFWYRQDPGLGLRLIYFSYDVKMKEKGDIPEGYSVSREKKERFSLILESASTNQTSMYLCASRLSTGGAGGELFFGEGSRLTVL.

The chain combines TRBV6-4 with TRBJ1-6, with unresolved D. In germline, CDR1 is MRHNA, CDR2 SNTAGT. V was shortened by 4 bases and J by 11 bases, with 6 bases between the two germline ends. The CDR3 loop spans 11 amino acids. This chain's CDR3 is CASSVPPPLHF. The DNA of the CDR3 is TGTGCCAGCAGTGTGCCGCCACCCCTCCACTTT.

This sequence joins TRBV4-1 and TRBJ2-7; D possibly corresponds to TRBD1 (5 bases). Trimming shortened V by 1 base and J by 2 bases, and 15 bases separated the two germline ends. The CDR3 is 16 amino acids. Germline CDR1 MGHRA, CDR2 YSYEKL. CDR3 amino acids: CASSQGADRITYEQYF. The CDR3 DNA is TGCGCCAGCAGCCAAGGGGCCGACAGAATAACCTACGAGCAGTACTTC.

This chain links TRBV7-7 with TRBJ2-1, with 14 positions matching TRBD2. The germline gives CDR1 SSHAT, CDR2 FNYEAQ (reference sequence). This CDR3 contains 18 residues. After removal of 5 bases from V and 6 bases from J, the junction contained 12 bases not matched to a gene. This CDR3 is CASSVTSGTSGSGNEQFF. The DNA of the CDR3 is TGTGCCAGCAGCGTTACTTCCGGGACTAGCGGGAGTGGCAATGAGCAGTTCTTC.